The next 24 T cell receptor beta chains were all read from a single sample in a study of blood T cell repertoires in COVID-19. Produced via immunoSEQ multiplex PCR; TCRdb's table is partial and in-frame only. This table holds roughly 250,000 clones, less than 90% found once. Sequencing input: peripheral blood. These receptors all come from a woman in her twenties or thirties with COVID-19, enrolled during active disease.

The chain carries TRBV4-1 and TRBJ2-7, with TRBD1 identical over 8 bases. Germline V CDR1 and CDR2: MGHRA, YSYEKL. V lost 1 base and J lost 2; bases outside the gene matches: 4. The CDR3 runs to 15 residues. In DNA form, the CDR3 reads TGCGCCAGCAGCCAAGTAACAGGGGGTACCTACGAGCAGTACTTC. Protein: CASSQVTGGTYEQYF.

The chain joins TRBV11-2 to TRBJ2-3, with a possible D match to TRBD1 (5 bases). The germline CDR1 and CDR2 sequences are SGHAT and FQNNGV. Between the trimmed V and J ends, which lost 5 bases and 4 bases, there was a span of 13 bases. The CDR3 contains 14 residues. CDR3 nucleotide sequence: TGTGCCAGCAGCCCTAGAATGGGGCCAGATACGCAGTATTTT. Encoded protein: CASSPRMGPDTQYF.

This clone was seen a single time. This chain connects TRBV11-3 to TRBJ2-1, with 10 bases fitting TRBD2. V gave up 0 bases and J gave up 5 bases; unmatched junction bases: 16. The CDR3 contains 20 residues. In germline, CDR1 is SGHNT, CDR2 YENEEA. The chain's CDR3 is CASSLDGLAGAPGVHNEQFF. DNA for the CDR3: TGTGCCAGCAGCTTAGATGGTCTAGCGGGGGCTCCAGGAGTACACAATGAGCAGTTCTTC.

The rearrangement uses TRBV19 and TRBJ2-3; D might be TRBD1 (6 bases). The CDR3 is made up of 13 amino acids. From germline, CDR1 is LNHDA and CDR2 SQIVND (reference sequence). Trimming took 11 bases from V and 4 from J, leaving 16 bases between them. The CDR3 region is CAPRGHPADTQYF. CDR3 nucleotide sequence: TGTGCCCCCAGGGGACACCCCGCAGATACGCAGTATTTT.

The rearrangement links TRBV18 to TRBJ2-1; the D gene is possibly TRBD2 (7 bases). Between the trimmed V and J ends, which lost 0 bases and 1 base, there was a span of 19 bases. CDR1 and CDR2 (germline): KGHSH, LQKENI. The CDR3 has 19 residues. In DNA, the CDR3 is TGTGCCAGCTCACCACCGGAGTGGGCGCGGGGGCCTTCCTACAATGAGCAGTTCTTC. Protein product: CASSPPEWARGPSYNEQFF.

The rearrangement links TRBV9 to TRBJ1-1, with D perhaps TRBD1 (6 bases). CDR1 is SGDLS, CDR2 YYNGEE, per germline. This CDR3 is built from 13 residues. The V and J ends lost 3 bases and 2 bases respectively, with 8 bases between them. The CDR3 nucleotides read TGTGCCAGCAGCGCAGGGGTTAACACTGAAGCTTTCTTT. Translated, it gives CASSAGVNTEAFF.

The rearrangement uses TRBV4-1 and TRBJ1-2; tentatively, D is TRBD1 (5 bases). Deletions cut 4 bases from V and 1 base from J, with 13 bases between. Germline V lookup: CDR1 MGHRA, CDR2 YSYEKL. The CDR3 consists of 15 residues. CDR3 sequence (DNA): TGCGCCAGCAGCCCCGCCCCGGGGGGTAACTATGGCTACACCTTC. Encoded protein: CASSPAPGGNYGYTF.

This chain joins TRBV18 and TRBJ1-3, with D tentatively TRBD1 (5 bases). Germline CDR1 and CDR2: KGHSH and LQKENI. The CDR3 spans 16 residues. V shed 3 bases and J shed 3 bases, with 15 bases lying between them. Written as DNA, the CDR3 is TGTGCCAGCTCACCCGTCGGAGACAGCTTTGGAAACACCATATATTTT. The encoded protein is CASSPVGDSFGNTIYF.

V gene TRBV27 combines with J gene TRBJ1-4, with TRBD1 matching 7 bases. The length of the CDR3 is 14 residues. V was clipped by 5 bases and J by 7 bases; unmatched bases: 7. The germline CDR1 and CDR2 sequences are MNHEY and SMNVEV (reference sequence). The CDR3 DNA reads as TGTGCCAGCAGTCCCTGGGACAGAAGTGAAAAACTGTTTTTT. This translates into CASSPWDRSEKLFF.

This chain joins TRBV10-3 and TRBJ1-1; 10 positions match TRBD1. CDR3 size: 14 residues. Germline trimming cut 5 bases from V and 1 base from J; bases unmatched to any gene: 1. The V gene's germline CDR1 is ENHRY and CDR2 SYGVKD. CDR3 nucleotides: TGTGCCATCAGTAGGGACAGGGGGAACACTGAAGCTTTCTTT. Translated, it gives CAISRDRGNTEAFF.

This rearrangement joins TRBV10-3 to TRBJ2-1, with 8 bases identical to TRBD2. The CDR3 consists of 20 residues. V gave up 1 base and J gave up 0 bases; unmatched junction bases: 14. Germline CDR1 reads ENHRY; CDR2 reads SYGVKD. The CDR3 sequence: CAISELSGRGARSSYNEQFF. The CDR3 DNA reads as TGTGCCATCAGTGAGTTGTCTGGGCGGGGGGCCAGGAGCTCCTACAATGAGCAGTTCTTC.

The CDR3 DNA reads TGTGCCAGCTCACCCCCGCGGCTGGGACAGGGTTACAATGAGCAGTTCTTC. It specifies CASSPPRLGQGYNEQFF. This chain connects TRBV18 to TRBJ2-1; 9 nucleotides agree with TRBD1. The CDR3 is made up of 17 amino acids. The germline gives CDR1 KGHSH, CDR2 LQKENI. Losses at the gene ends were 3 bases for V and 4 bases for J; bases not matched to a gene: 10.

This clone was counted once. The chain has TRBV27 and TRBJ2-3; 7 bases fit TRBD1. CDR1 is MNHEY and CDR2 is SMNVEV in the germline V gene (reference sequence). The V segment lost 4 bases and the J segment 3 bases; nucleotides outside the gene matches: 7. CDR3 length: 15 amino acids. This CDR3 is CASSSGTVNTDTQYF. The DNA of the CDR3 is TGTGCCAGCAGTTCCGGGACAGTAAATACAGATACGCAGTATTTT.

The rearrangement links TRBV5-1 to TRBJ2-5; 9 bases map to TRBD1. Germline loops: CDR1 SGHRS, CDR2 YFSETQ. This CDR3 contains 16 residues. With 0 bases clipped from V and 2 bases from J, the junction kept 5 bases outside the gene matches. The CDR3 coding sequence is TGCGCCAGCAGCTTGGGATACAGGGGGCGTCAAGAGACCCAGTACTTC. As protein: CASSLGYRGRQETQYF. Together with reference TRBV5-1 and TRBJ2-5, the CDR3 gives the full variable domain: KAGVTQTPRYLIKTRGQQVTLSCSPISGHRSVSWYQQTPGQGLQFLFEYFSETQRNKGNFPGRFSGRQFSNSRSEMNVSTLELGDSALYLCASSLGYRGRQETQYFGPGTRLLVL.

The chain combines TRBV4-1 with TRBJ2-7; TRBD1 is a possible D gene (5 bases). V was trimmed by 3 bases and J by 2 bases, leaving 20 bases between them. The CDR3 is 17 residues long. Germline V gene sequence: CDR1 MGHRA, CDR2 YSYEKL. For the CDR3, the DNA is TGCGCCAGCAGCCACAACCTGATCCAGGGCTATCCCTACGAGCAGTACTTC. Encoded protein: CASSHNLIQGYPYEQYF.

This chain uses TRBV4-1 with TRBJ2-1; 13 positions match TRBD2. The CDR3 is 16 amino acids. V shed 0 bases, J shed 13 bases, and the junction held 9 bases outside the gene matches. CDR1 MGHRA and CDR2 YSYEKL come from the germline V gene. CDR3 coding DNA: TGCGCCAGCAGCCAAGAGGGACTAGCGGGGAAAAGGACACAGTTCTTC. Protein sequence: CASSQEGLAGKRTQFF.

The V and J genes are TRBV4-1 and TRBJ1-1; 8 bases agree with TRBD1. Trimming at V came to 3 bases and at J to 1 base, leaving 13 bases not matched to a gene. This CDR3 contains 18 residues. Germline V lookup: CDR1 MGHRA, CDR2 YSYEKL. The DNA for the CDR3 is TGCGCCAGCAGCCATCCCTTAATGTCAGGGGGCTGGAACACTGAAGCTTTCTTT. Translating gives CASSHPLMSGGWNTEAFF.

The chain is built from TRBV7-2 and TRBJ1-6, with 7 positions matching TRBD1. In germline, CDR1 is SGHTA, CDR2 FQGNSA. Losses at the gene ends were 3 bases for V and 4 bases for J; bases not matched to a gene: 12. This CDR3 region has 18 residues. Written as DNA, the CDR3 is TGTGCCAGCAGCTTGGTAGGGTCAGGGGGACTTTATAATTCACCCCTCCACTTT. It yields the protein CASSLVGSGGLYNSPLHF.

The chain recombines TRBV5-3 with TRBJ1-5; a possible D gene is TRBD1 (5 bases). TRBV5-3 is given ORF status, its function remaining uncertain. The CDR3 runs 14 residues. V was cut by 0 bases and J by 9 bases, with 13 bases left in between. CDR3: CARSLDDSLGPQHF. CDR3 nucleotide sequence: TGTGCCAGAAGCTTGGATGACAGCCTGGGGCCCCAGCATTTT.

The genes are TRBV28 and TRBJ2-1; 9 bases map to TRBD1. CDR1 MDHEN and CDR2 SYDVKM come from the germline V gene. CDR3 length equals 16 residues. Trimming cost V 3 bases and J 10 bases; bases outside gene matches: 13. The CDR3: CASSFSYSPGQGEQFF. Written as DNA, the CDR3 is TGTGCCAGCAGTTTCTCCTACTCCCCGGGACAGGGAGAGCAGTTCTTC. Full variable domain (remainder filled in from reference TRBV28 and TRBJ2-1): DVKVTQSSRYLVKRTGEKVFLECVQDMDHENMFWYRQDPGLGLRLIYFSYDVKMKEKGDIPEGYSVSREKKERFSLILESASTNQTSMYLCASSFSYSPGQGEQFFGPGTRLTVL.

V usage is TRBV10-1 and J usage is TRBJ2-1, with D maybe TRBD1 (6 bases). CDR3 length: 13 residues. The ends were cut back, 0 bases at V and 10 bases at J, with 10 bases in the middle. CDR1 and CDR2 (germline): WNHNN, SYGVQD (reference sequence). This CDR3 is CASSESNRDEQFF. The CDR3 DNA reads as TGCGCCAGCAGTGAGTCGAACAGGGACGAGCAGTTCTTC.

The chain has TRBV19 and TRBJ2-3, with D possibly matching TRBD1 (7 bases). V was pared by 5 bases and J by 7 bases, with 16 bases between. CDR3 size: 14 residues. Germline V CDR1 and CDR2: LNHDA, SQIVND (reference sequence). The CDR3 DNA follows: TGTGCCAGTAGTCCTCAGGGGGGTTTTTATACGCAGTATTTT. Encoded protein: CASSPQGGFYTQYF.

The chain joins TRBV28 to TRBJ2-2, with 10 bases aligning to TRBD2. The ends lost 5 bases at V and 5 bases at J; junction bases unmatched: 17. This CDR3 contains 19 residues. Germline V gives CDR1 MDHEN, CDR2 SYDVKM. CDR3 DNA sequence: TGTGCCAGCAGTCTATTTCTTAGCGATAGCGGGGGGAATACCGGGGAGCTGTTTTTT. Translated, it gives CASSLFLSDSGGNTGELFF. Filled out from reference TRBV28 and TRBJ2-2, the complete variable domain reads DVKVTQSSRYLVKRTGEKVFLECVQDMDHENMFWYRQDPGLGLRLIYFSYDVKMKEKGDIPEGYSVSREKKERFSLILESASTNQTSMYLCASSLFLSDSGGNTGELFFGEGSRLTVL.

The rearrangement links TRBV7-7 to TRBJ2-6; weak D call: TRBD2 (5 bases). This CDR3 has 18 amino acids. The germline CDR1 and CDR2 sequences are SSHAT and FNYEAQ (reference sequence). V lost 5 bases and J 0 bases, leaving 17 bases between the germline ends. The DNA for the CDR3 is TGTGCCAGCAGCCCAACCCCATTTGGGAGCTCTGGGGCCAACGTCCTGACTTTC. Translating it yields CASSPTPFGSSGANVLTF.